The 10 T cell receptor beta chains listed next were all sequenced from one sample in a study of immune evolution from preneoplasia to lung adenocarcinoma. Libraries were prepared by immunoSEQ multiplex PCR; TCRdb keeps only in-frame clonotypes and omits some of them. Among around 7,500 clones listed, approximately 80% were seen once. The sample was FFPE minimally invasive lung adenocarcinoma tissue. The receptors stem from a person between 65 and 80 years old with lung adenocarcinoma.

This sequence joins TRBV6-1 and TRBJ2-5, with D tentatively TRBD1 (5 bases). This CDR3 has 13 amino acids. Looked up from germline, CDR1 is MNHNS and CDR2 is SASEGT. The V end was cut by 5 bases, the J end by 1 base, with 8 bases between. In DNA form, the CDR3 reads TGTGCCAGCAGTTTCGACAGCCAAGAGACCCAGTACTTC. Translated, it gives CASSFDSQETQYF.

This clone was seen a handful of times. This chain connects TRBV7-2 to TRBJ2-7, with 7 bases identical to TRBD2. The CDR3 sequence is 16 residues long. The J segment lost 4 bases and the V segment lost 1 base, leaving 10 bases of the junction unmatched. Germline loops: CDR1 SGHTA, CDR2 FQGNSA. The CDR3, as DNA: TGTGCCAGCAGCTTAGTAGGAGGAGGGAGGGCTTACGAGCAGTACTTC. Its translation is CASSLVGGGRAYEQYF.

The chain couples TRBV4-1 to TRBJ2-7; 13 nucleotides agree with TRBD2. CDR1 is MGHRA, CDR2 YSYEKL, per germline. CDR3 size: 14 residues. J was trimmed by 6 bases and V by 5 bases; bases with no gene match: 4. The CDR3 region has the DNA TGCGCCAGCAGCTCACTAGCGGGGGGGCCCGAGCAGTACTTC. Translating it yields CASSSLAGGPEQYF.

The V call is TRBV4-2, the J call TRBJ2-1; D is ambiguous. Germline-derived CDR1 and CDR2 are LGHNA and YNFKEQ. The CDR3 has 16 residues. Trimming took 1 base from V and 2 from J, leaving 12 bases between them. The CDR3 DNA reads TGTGCCAGCAGCCAAGGAAATCTGGAGCCCTACAATGAGCAGTTCTTC. It encodes CASSQGNLEPYNEQFF.

The V gene is TRBV7-9, the J gene TRBJ1-2; perhaps TRBD1 as D (5 bases). CDR3 length: 15 residues. The V gene's germline CDR1 is SEHNR and CDR2 FQNEAQ (reference sequence). Trimming took off 5 bases at V and 6 bases at J, with 19 bases between the two ends. The CDR3 is CASSPNLDSPHGYTF. As DNA, the CDR3 is TGTGCCAGCAGCCCGAACCTCGACAGTCCCCATGGCTACACCTTC.

The rearrangement uses TRBV7-6 and TRBJ2-3, with D unclear. Germline assignment: CDR1 SGHVS and CDR2 FNYEAQ. Trimming pared 1 base from V and 2 bases from J, leaving 10 bases between. The CDR3 runs to 15 residues. CDR3 in amino acids: CASSLVGEFTDTQYF. The CDR3 nucleotides read TGTGCCAGCAGCTTAGTGGGCGAATTCACAGATACGCAGTATTTT. The full variable domain, completed using reference TRBV7-6 and TRBJ2-3, is GAGVSQSPRYKVTKRGQDVALRCDPISGHVSLYWYRQALGQGPEFLTYFNYEAQQDKSGLPNDRFSAERPEGSISTLTIQRTEQRDSAMYRCASSLVGEFTDTQYFGPGTRLTVL.

As DNA, the CDR3 is TGCAGCGCTATAGGAACTAGCGGGATTGGCTACGAGCAGTACTTC. This gives the protein CSAIGTSGIGYEQYF. The chain couples TRBV29-1 to TRBJ2-7; 10 bases line up with TRBD2. The CDR3 loop spans 15 amino acids. Germline CDR1 and CDR2: SQVTM and ANQGSEA. After removal of 7 bases from V and 3 bases from J, the junction contained 12 bases not matched to a gene.

J is TRBJ1-1 and V is TRBV2; no firm D call. The germline CDR1 and CDR2 sequences are SNHLY and FYNNEI. V was cut by 0 bases and J by 11 bases, with 7 bases left in between. The CDR3 runs 11 residues. Written as DNA, the CDR3 is TGTGCCAGCAGTGAAGCGACACTGGCTTTCTTT. It codes for CASSEATLAFF.

V is TRBV11-2 and J is TRBJ2-5, with 7 bases fitting TRBD1. V lost 1 base to trimming and J lost 10 bases; unmatched junction nucleotides: 6. Germline CDR1 is SGHAT and CDR2 is FQNNGV. The CDR3 has 13 residues. CDR3 DNA: TGTGCCAGCAGCTTAGCTGAGGGGGCCTTCCAGTACTTC. Protein: CASSLAEGAFQYF.

The genes are TRBV18 and TRBJ2-1, with 7 positions matching TRBD2. The germline V gene encodes CDR1 KGHSH and CDR2 LQKENI. This CDR3 is 15 amino acids long. Unmatched junction bases numbered 7, after V lost 1 base and J lost 7 bases. CDR3 nucleotide sequence: TGTGCCAGCTCACCACTTCCCGGGACTAAGAATGAGCAGTTCTTC. This encodes CASSPLPGTKNEQFF.